This T cell receptor (beta chain) was retrieved from a study of blood T cell repertoires in COVID-19. Study-wide context: The origin of the acute and convalescent COVID-19 samples was the United States, Italy and Spain. The analysed material was cDNA or gDNA that came from T cells, B-cell-depleted T cells, or PBMCs.

The authors' processing: Amplified reference gene primers provided the basis for estimating nucleated cell counts. The assay was immunoSEQ multiplex PCR, and TCRdb's table has in-frame clones only and misses some. The DNA gave D and trimming, while V, J and clone size come from that table. The sample contains 150,000 to 180,000 clones, roughly 89% of which appear only once. Per the germline V gene, CDR1 is MDHEN and CDR2 is SYDVKM. After removal of 3 bases from V and 1 base from J, the junction contained 4 bases not matched to a gene. The CDR3 sequence is 15 residues long. The chain joins TRBV28 to TRBJ2-7; 9 bases map to TRBD1. This receptor was identified in a man aged 45-60 years with acute or convalescent COVID-19. The sample consisted of peripheral blood. The CDR3 is CASSLGGTGSYEQYV. CDR3 sequence (DNA): TGTGCCAGCAGTTTGGGCGGGACAGGGTCCTACGAGCAGTACGTC.